Described below is a single T cell receptor (beta chain) sequence and its context. This sample is part of a study of shared clonotypes between healthy human individuals. The length of the CDR3 is 17 residues. Germline values: CDR1 LNHDA, CDR2 SQIVND (reference sequence). V lost 7 bases and J 10 bases, leaving 26 bases between the germline ends. Libraries were prepared by immunoSEQ multiplex PCR; TCRdb keeps only in-frame clonotypes and omits some of them. The sample includes around 2.5 million clones, over 85% of them seen just once. Material for sequencing was naive CD4+ T cells from PBMCs. The subset is: CD45RA+ positively selected. V usage is TRBV19 and J usage is TRBJ1-6; D might be TRBD1 (6 bases). This TCR was sampled from a young man in good health. Some clones in this sample may be carry-over from other donors' samples. CDR3 nucleotides: TGTGCCAGTACCCATCAGGTACAGGGTATGAGAGGGTCACCCCTCCACTTT. It is translated as CASTHQVQGMRGSPLHF. Full variable domain (missing parts from reference TRBV19 and TRBJ1-6): DGGITQSPKYLFRKEGQNVTLSCEQNLNHDAMYWYRQDPGQGLRLIYYSQIVNDFQKGDIAEGYSVSREKKESFPLTVTSAQKNPTAFYLCASTHQVQGMRGSPLHFGNGTRLTVT.